This T cell receptor (beta chain) was recorded in a study of blood T cell repertoires in COVID-19. Across the study: PBMCs, B-cell-depleted T cells, or T cells were the source of the cDNA or gDNA that made up the material.

After removal of 2 bases from V and 5 bases from J, the junction contained 4 bases not matched to a gene. This CDR3 has 13 residues. Germline values: CDR1 GTSNPN, CDR2 SVGIG (reference sequence). Participants were aged roughly 18 to 90 years, lived in some 23 US areas, and enrolled virtually. Authors' processing steps: Amplification from reference gene primers served as the basis for estimated nucleated cell counts. Profiled with immunoSEQ multiplex PCR; TCRdb holds only in-frame clones, not every one. V and J calls and clone size are copied from that table; D and trimming were computed from the DNA. The table shows about 220,000 clones, with roughly four fifths occurring only once.

The chain recombines TRBV30 with TRBJ2-7; 9 bases agree with TRBD1. This clonotype was sampled from a woman aged 60 to 75 who had recovered from COVID-19. The source material was PBMCs or T cells enriched from blood (not recorded which). This CDR3 reads CAWSPGQGDEQYF. For the CDR3, the DNA is TGTGCCTGGAGTCCGGGACAGGGAGACGAGCAGTACTTC. The full variable domain, rest sourced from reference TRBV30 and TRBJ2-7, is SQTIHQWPATLVQPVGSPLSLECTVEGTSNPNLYWYRQAAGRGLQLLFYSVGIGQISSEVPQNLSASRPQDRQFILSSKKLLLSDSGFYLCAWSPGQGDEQYFGPGTRLTVT.